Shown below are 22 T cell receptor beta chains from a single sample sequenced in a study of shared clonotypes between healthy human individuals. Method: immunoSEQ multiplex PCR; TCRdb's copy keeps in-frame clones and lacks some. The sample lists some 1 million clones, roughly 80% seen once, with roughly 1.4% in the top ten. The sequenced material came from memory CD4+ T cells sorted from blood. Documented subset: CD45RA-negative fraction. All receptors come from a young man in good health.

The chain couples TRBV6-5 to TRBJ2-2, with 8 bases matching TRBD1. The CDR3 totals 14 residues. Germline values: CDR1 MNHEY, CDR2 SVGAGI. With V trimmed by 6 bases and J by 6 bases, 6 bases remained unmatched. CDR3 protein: CASRRGQGAGELFF. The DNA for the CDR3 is TGTGCCAGCAGAAGAGGACAGGGAGCCGGGGAGCTGTTTTTT.

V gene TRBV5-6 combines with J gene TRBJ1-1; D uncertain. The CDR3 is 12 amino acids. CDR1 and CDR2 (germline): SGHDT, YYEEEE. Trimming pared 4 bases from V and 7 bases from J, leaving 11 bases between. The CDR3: CASSRRQIEAFF. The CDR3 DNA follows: TGTGCCAGCAGCCGTCGACAAATTGAAGCTTTCTTT. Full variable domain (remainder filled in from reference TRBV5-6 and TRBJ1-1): DAGVTQSPTHLIKTRGQQVTLRCSPKSGHDTVSWYQQALGQGPQFIFQYYEEEERQRGNFPDRFSGHQFPNYSSELNVNALLLGDSALYLCASSRRQIEAFFGQGTRLTVV.

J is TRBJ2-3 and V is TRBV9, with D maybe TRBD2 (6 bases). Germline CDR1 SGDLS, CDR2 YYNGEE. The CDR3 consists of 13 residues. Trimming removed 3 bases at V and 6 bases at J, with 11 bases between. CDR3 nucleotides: TGTGCCAGCAGCGCCCTCGGGGGTGATACGCAGTATTTT. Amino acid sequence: CASSALGGDTQYF.

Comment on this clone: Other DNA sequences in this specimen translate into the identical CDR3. The CDR3 DNA is TGTGCCAGCAGCTTGGGGGTTAATCAGCCCCAGCATTTT. Protein: CASSLGVNQPQHF. This chain joins TRBV5-6 and TRBJ1-5, with D uncertain. CDR3 length: 13 residues. V dropped 0 bases and J dropped 4 bases, with 5 bases sitting between them. Germline-derived CDR1 and CDR2 are SGHDT and YYEEEE.

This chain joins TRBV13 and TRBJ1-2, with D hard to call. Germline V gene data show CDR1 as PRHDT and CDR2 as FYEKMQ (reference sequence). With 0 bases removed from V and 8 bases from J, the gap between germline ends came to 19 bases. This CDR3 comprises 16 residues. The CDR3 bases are TGTGCCAGCAGCTTAGGTACGACCCGGGTGGGTGGCGGCTACACCTTC. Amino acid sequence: CASSLGTTRVGGGYTF.

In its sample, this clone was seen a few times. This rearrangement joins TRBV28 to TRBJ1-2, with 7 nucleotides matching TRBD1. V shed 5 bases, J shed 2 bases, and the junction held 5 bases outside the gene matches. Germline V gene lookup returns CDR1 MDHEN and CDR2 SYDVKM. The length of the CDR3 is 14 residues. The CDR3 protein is CASSHPQGNYGYTF. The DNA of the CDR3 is TGTGCCAGCAGTCACCCACAGGGGAACTATGGCTACACCTTC.

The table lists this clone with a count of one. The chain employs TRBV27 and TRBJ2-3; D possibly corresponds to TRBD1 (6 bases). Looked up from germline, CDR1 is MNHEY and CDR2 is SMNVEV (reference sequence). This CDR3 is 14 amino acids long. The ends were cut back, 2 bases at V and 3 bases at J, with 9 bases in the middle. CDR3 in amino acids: CASSLRQGTDTQYF. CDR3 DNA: TGTGCCAGCAGTTTAAGGCAGGGGACAGATACGCAGTATTTT.

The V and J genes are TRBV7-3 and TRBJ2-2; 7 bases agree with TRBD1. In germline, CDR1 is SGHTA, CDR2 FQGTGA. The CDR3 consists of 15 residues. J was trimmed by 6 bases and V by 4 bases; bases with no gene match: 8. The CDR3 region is CASSSFRQGSGELFF. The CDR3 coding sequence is TGTGCCAGCAGCTCGTTTAGACAGGGTTCCGGGGAGCTGTTTTTT. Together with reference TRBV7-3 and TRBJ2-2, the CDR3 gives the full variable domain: GAGVSQTPSNKVTEKGKYVELRCDPISGHTALYWYRQSLGQGPEFLIYFQGTGAADDSGLPNDRFFAVRPEGSVSTLKIQRTERGDSAVYLCASSSFRQGSGELFFGEGSRLTVL.

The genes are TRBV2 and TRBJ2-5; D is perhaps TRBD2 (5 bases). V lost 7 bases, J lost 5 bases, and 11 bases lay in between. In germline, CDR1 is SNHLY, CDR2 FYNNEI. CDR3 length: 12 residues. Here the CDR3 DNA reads TGTGCCAGCACCTGGAGGCGGGAGACCCAGTACTTC. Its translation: CASTWRRETQYF. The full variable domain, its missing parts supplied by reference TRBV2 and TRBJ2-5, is EPEVTQTPSHQVTQMGQEVILRCVPISNHLYFYWYRQILGQKVEFLVSFYNNEISEKSEIFDDQFSVERPDGSNFTLKIRSTKLEDSAMYFCASTWRRETQYFGPGTRLLVL.

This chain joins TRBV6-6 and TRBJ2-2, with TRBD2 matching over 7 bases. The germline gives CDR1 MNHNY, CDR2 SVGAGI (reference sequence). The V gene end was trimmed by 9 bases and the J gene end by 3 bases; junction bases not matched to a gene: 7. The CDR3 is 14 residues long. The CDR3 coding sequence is TGTGCCAGTTTGCGGGAGCCCCACACCGGGGAGCTGTTTTTT. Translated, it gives CASLREPHTGELFF.

CDR3 DNA sequence: TGTGCCAGCAGGACAACTAACTATGGCTACACCTTC. Its protein is CASRTTNYGYTF. V gene TRBV28 combines with J gene TRBJ1-2; the D is unclear. Trimming took off 6 bases at V and 0 bases at J, with 5 bases between the two ends. Germline lookup yields CDR1 MDHEN and CDR2 SYDVKM. The CDR3 covers 12 residues.

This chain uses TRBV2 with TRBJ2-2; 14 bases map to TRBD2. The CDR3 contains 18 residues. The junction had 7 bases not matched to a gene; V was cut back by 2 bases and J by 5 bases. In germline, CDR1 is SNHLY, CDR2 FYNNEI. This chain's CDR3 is CASSESGLAGVTTGELFF. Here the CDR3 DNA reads TGTGCCAGCAGTGAATCGGGACTAGCGGGAGTAACGACCGGGGAGCTGTTTTTT.

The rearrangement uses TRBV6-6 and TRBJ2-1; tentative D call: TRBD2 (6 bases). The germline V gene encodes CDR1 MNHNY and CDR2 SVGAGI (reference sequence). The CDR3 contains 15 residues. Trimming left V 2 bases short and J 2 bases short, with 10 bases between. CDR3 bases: TGTGCCAGCAGTTACCTCGCGGGAACCTACAATGAGCAGTTCTTC. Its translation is CASSYLAGTYNEQFF.

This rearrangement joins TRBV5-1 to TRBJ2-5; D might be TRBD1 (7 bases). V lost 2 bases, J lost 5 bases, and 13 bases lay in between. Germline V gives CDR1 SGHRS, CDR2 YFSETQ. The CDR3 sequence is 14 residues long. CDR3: CASSFGGGWETQYF. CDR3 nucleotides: TGCGCCAGCAGCTTTGGAGGGGGCTGGGAGACCCAGTACTTC.

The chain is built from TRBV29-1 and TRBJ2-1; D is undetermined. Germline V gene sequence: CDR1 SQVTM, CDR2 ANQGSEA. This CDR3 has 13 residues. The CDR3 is CLLTVGYYNEQFF. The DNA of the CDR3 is TGCCTCTTGACGGTGGGGTACTACAATGAGCAGTTCTTC.

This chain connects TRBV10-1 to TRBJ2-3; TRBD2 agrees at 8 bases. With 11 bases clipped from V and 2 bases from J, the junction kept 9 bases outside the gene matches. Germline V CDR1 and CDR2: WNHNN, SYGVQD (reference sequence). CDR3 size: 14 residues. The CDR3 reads CASNRGGATDTQYF. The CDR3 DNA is TGCGCCTCCAACCGGGGGGGGGCCACAGATACGCAGTATTTT.

DNA of the CDR3: TGTGCCAGCAGCTTGACTAGCGGGAGGTACAATGAGCAGTTCTTC. This translates into CASSLTSGRYNEQFF. This chain links TRBV5-4 with TRBJ2-1; 12 bases are shared with TRBD2. The germline V gene encodes CDR1 SGHNT and CDR2 YYREEE (reference sequence). Trimming took 1 base from V and 4 from J; bases not matched to a gene: 0. This CDR3 is 15 amino acids long. The full variable domain, with the rest looked up from reference TRBV5-4 and TRBJ2-1, is ETGVTQSPTHLIKTRGQQVTLRCSSQSGHNTVSWYQQALGQGPQFIFQYYREEENGRGNFPPRFSGLQFPNYSSELNVNALELDDSALYLCASSLTSGRYNEQFFGPGTRLTVL.

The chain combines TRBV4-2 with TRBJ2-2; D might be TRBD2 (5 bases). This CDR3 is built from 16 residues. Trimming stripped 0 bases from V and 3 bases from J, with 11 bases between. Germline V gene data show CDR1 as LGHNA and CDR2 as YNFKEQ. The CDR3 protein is CASSQDDVLDTGELFF. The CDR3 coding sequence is TGTGCCAGCAGCCAAGATGACGTACTAGACACCGGGGAGCTGTTTTTT.

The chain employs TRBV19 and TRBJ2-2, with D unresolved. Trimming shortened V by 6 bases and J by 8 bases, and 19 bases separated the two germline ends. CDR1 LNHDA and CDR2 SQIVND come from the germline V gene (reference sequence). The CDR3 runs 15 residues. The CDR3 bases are TGTGCCAGTAGGAACAGATGGCCCCAAGCGGGGGAGCTGTTTTTT. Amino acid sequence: CASRNRWPQAGELFF.

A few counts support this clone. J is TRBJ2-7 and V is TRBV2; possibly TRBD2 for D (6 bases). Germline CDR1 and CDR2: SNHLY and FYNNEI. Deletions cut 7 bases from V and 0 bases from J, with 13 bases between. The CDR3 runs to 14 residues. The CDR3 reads CASKDYSSSYEQYF. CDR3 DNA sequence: TGTGCCAGCAAGGACTACTCTAGCTCCTACGAGCAGTACTTC.

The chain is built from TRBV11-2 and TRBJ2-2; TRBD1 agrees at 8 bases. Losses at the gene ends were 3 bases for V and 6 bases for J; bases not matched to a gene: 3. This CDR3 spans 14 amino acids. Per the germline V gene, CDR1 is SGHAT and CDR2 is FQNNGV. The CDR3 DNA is TGTGCCAGCAGCTTCCAGGGGGCGTCCGGGGAGCTGTTTTTT. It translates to CASSFQGASGELFF.

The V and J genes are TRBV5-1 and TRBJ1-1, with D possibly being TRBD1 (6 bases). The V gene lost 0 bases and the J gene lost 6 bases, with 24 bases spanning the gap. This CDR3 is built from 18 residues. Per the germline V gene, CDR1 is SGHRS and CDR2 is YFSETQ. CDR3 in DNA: TGCGCCAGCAGCTTGGCCCTATTATCGGGAGGCAGGGGTGCTGAAGCTTTCTTT. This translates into CASSLALLSGGRGAEAFF.